This TCR beta chain emerged from a study of T cell responses to AZD1222 COVID-19 vaccine. Deletions cut 4 bases from V and 1 base from J, with 11 bases between. Germline V gives CDR1 SGHRS, CDR2 YFSETQ. There are 14 residues in the CDR3. Profiled with immunoSEQ multiplex PCR; TCRdb holds only in-frame clones, not every one. The sample yields about 170,000 clones, 85% to 90% seen once. Broader study findings: At 160-218 and 743-854, vaccine-associated CD4 TCRs were dominant, and they spanned spike. Compared with day 0, the breadth and depth of the Spike-specific TCR repertoire rose significantly after two doses of AZD1222.

As regards this clone: The antigen is unknown.

Specimen: peripheral blood, collected on day 0 of AZD1222 vaccination. The chain is built from TRBV5-1 and TRBJ1-1; tentative D call: TRBD1 (5 bases). The TCR was taken from an adult in good health. The CDR3 nucleotides are TGCGCCAGCAGCCGGGGCGCCACGAACACTGAAGCTTTCTTT. Protein: CASSRGATNTEAFF.